One and the same sample provided the 20 T cell receptor beta chains below, sequenced in a study of T-cell memory formation after mild COVID-19. Each CDR3 protein gets one entry after TCRdb re-called the 5' RACE reads with MiXCR. The sample shows some 260,000 distinct CDR3 sequences, 16% of them seen only once. The material sequenced was PBMCs or a T cell subset sorted from them (not recorded which). Receptors were obtained from a young man who had mild COVID-19 (a few samples of this study predate the infection). Cell type and time point are not known.

This chain uses TRBV20-1 with TRBJ1-1; D perhaps matches TRBD1 (5 bases). The CDR3 is made up of 14 amino acids. Per germline, CDR1 DFQATT and CDR2 SNEGSKA (reference sequence). V lost 3 bases and J lost 4, with 15 bases in between. CDR3 residues: CSARDVQGSTEAFF. The DNA of the CDR3 is TGCAGTGCTAGGGATGTTCAGGGCAGCACTGAAGCTTTCTTT.

The table lists this clonotype with many counts. The chain joins TRBV7-3 to TRBJ2-1, with 11 bases fitting TRBD1. CDR1 and CDR2 (germline): SGHTA, FQGTGA. The length of the CDR3 is 15 residues. V shed 4 bases and J 3 bases; nucleotides not matched to a gene: 2. The CDR3 sequence is CASSSGTGGYNEQFF. In nucleotides, the CDR3 is TGTGCCAGCAGCTCGGGGACAGGGGGCTACAATGAGCAGTTCTTC.

The chain employs TRBV12-3 or TRBV12-4 and TRBJ2-7; 8 positions match TRBD1. This CDR3 is built from 13 residues. Trimming cost V 7 bases and J 5 bases; bases outside gene matches: 7. CDR3 bases: TGTGCCAGCATCCGCGACAGGGGTCACGAGCAGTACTTC. Its translation: CASIRDRGHEQYF.

This clonotype was observed at least ten times. The chain links TRBV29-1 to TRBJ2-5; the D gene is possibly TRBD1 (5 bases). Between the trimmed V and J ends, which lost 7 bases and 5 bases, there was a span of 17 bases. This CDR3 is built from 13 residues. CDR1 is SQVTM and CDR2 is ANQGSEA in the germline V gene. The CDR3 sequence is CSGGARSAETQYF. CDR3 DNA sequence: TGCAGCGGGGGCGCACGATCGGCGGAGACCCAGTACTTC.

The rearrangement uses TRBV7-6 and TRBJ2-3; D is perhaps TRBD1 (5 bases). This CDR3 region has 16 residues. V gave up 4 bases and J gave up 0 bases, with 14 bases separating them. The germline gives CDR1 SGHVS, CDR2 FNYEAQ. Here the CDR3 DNA reads TGTGCCAGCAGCTCCGGTTACGGACATAGCACAGATACGCAGTATTTT. As protein: CASSSGYGHSTDTQYF. The full variable domain, in which reference TRBV7-6 and TRBJ2-3 provide the parts outside the CDR3, is GAGVSQSPRYKVTKRGQDVALRCDPISGHVSLYWYRQALGQGPEFLTYFNYEAQQDKSGLPNDRFSAERPEGSISTLTIQRTEQRDSAMYRCASSSGYGHSTDTQYFGPGTRLTVL.

This clonotype turned up a few times. The rearrangement uses TRBV2 and TRBJ1-1; D perhaps matches TRBD1 (5 bases). The CDR3 is 15 amino acids. V was pared by 2 bases and J by 1 base, with 11 bases between. Per germline, CDR1 SNHLY and CDR2 FYNNEI. The CDR3 region is CASSERAGRNTEAFF. CDR3 sequence (DNA): TGTGCCAGCAGTGAAAGGGCAGGGAGGAACACTGAAGCTTTCTTT.

The sample holds a few counts of this clonotype. CDR3 nucleotides: TGCGCCAGCAGCCAAGGCCCCAGTAGCAATCAGCCCCAGCATTTT. Translated, it gives CASSQGPSSNQPQHF. V is TRBV4-3 and J is TRBJ1-5; D remains ambiguous. This CDR3 comprises 15 residues. CDR1 and CDR2 from the germline V gene are LGHNA and YSLEER. V was trimmed by 1 base and J by 0 bases, leaving 7 bases between them.

This clonotype has only a few counts. This rearrangement joins TRBV14 to TRBJ2-2; D is ambiguous. The V and J ends lost 5 bases and 6 bases respectively, with 7 bases between them. Germline V gene sequence: CDR1 SGHDN, CDR2 FVKESK. The CDR3 has 12 amino acids. CDR3 region: CASSGSPGELFF. The CDR3, as DNA: TGTGCCAGCAGCGGTTCCCCCGGGGAGCTGTTTTTT.

This clonotype came up a few times. V is TRBV28 and J is TRBJ2-7; D gene uncertain. The CDR3 is 11 amino acids. V was cut by 7 bases and J by 6 bases, with 10 bases left in between. CDR1 and CDR2 (germline): MDHEN, SYDVKM. The chain's CDR3 is CASNSKGEQYV. CDR3 bases: TGTGCCAGCAATTCGAAGGGCGAGCAGTACGTC.

This clonotype was picked up a small number of times. The genes are TRBV7-2 and TRBJ2-3; 8 bases are a match to TRBD1. This CDR3 has 16 residues. Germline CDR1 and CDR2: SGHTA and FQGNSA. J was trimmed by 1 base and V by 5 bases; bases with no gene match: 8. The DNA of the CDR3 is TGTGCCAGCAGCGAAATACCGACAGGGGGCACAGATACGCAGTATTTT. Translated: CASSEIPTGGTDTQYF. Full variable domain (outside the CDR3, taken from reference TRBV7-2 and TRBJ2-3): GAGVSQSPSNKVTEKGKDVELRCDPISGHTALYWYRQSLGQGLEFLIYFQGNSAPDKSGLPSDRFSAERTGGSVSTLTIQRTQQEDSAVYLCASSEIPTGGTDTQYFGPGTRLTVL.

This clonotype was detected a few times. The genes are TRBV7-9 and TRBJ2-2, with D hard to call. The CDR3 consists of 15 residues. Germline CDR1 is SEHNR and CDR2 is FQNEAQ (reference sequence). V was clipped by 6 bases and J by 2 bases, with 13 bases between them. The CDR3 reads CASRPPAVNTGELFF. CDR3 in DNA: TGTGCCAGCAGGCCCCCCGCGGTAAACACCGGGGAGCTGTTTTTT.

The CDR3 DNA reads as TGTGCCAGCAGCGCTCGGACAGAGGGAGATACGCAGTATTTT. Its translation is CASSARTEGDTQYF. V and J are TRBV7-9 and TRBJ2-3; D may be TRBD1 (6 bases). This CDR3 contains 14 residues. V was clipped by 5 bases and J by 5 bases, with 14 bases between them. The germline gives CDR1 SEHNR, CDR2 FQNEAQ (reference sequence). The full variable domain, completed using reference TRBV7-9 and TRBJ2-3, is DTGVSQNPRHKITKRGQNVTFRCDPISEHNRLYWYRQTLGQGPEFLTYFQNEAQLEKSRLLSDRFSAERPKGSFSTLEIQRTEQGDSAMYLCASSARTEGDTQYFGPGTRLTVL.

This clonotype appeared a few times. The genes are TRBV7-2 and TRBJ1-5; 10 bases agree with TRBD1. Trimming removed 4 bases from V and 16 bases from J; junction bases left unmatched: 7. CDR1 and CDR2 (germline): SGHTA, FQGNSA. The CDR3 is 12 amino acids. The CDR3 region has the DNA TGTGCCAGCAGCTACGACAGGGGGCGTCCTCATTTT. Translation: CASSYDRGRPHF. Full variable domain (rest looked up from reference TRBV7-2 and TRBJ1-5): GAGVSQSPSNKVTEKGKDVELRCDPISGHTALYWYRQSLGQGLEFLIYFQGNSAPDKSGLPSDRFSAERTGGSVSTLTIQRTQQEDSAVYLCASSYDRGRPHFGDGTRLSIL.

The V gene is TRBV28, the J gene TRBJ1-5, with D uncertain. Trimming took off 10 bases at V and 0 bases at J, with 10 bases between the two ends. This CDR3 contains 13 residues. Per germline, CDR1 MDHEN and CDR2 SYDVKM. For the CDR3, the DNA is TGTGCCATATCGGGCCCTAGCAATCAGCCCCAGCATTTT. It specifies CAISGPSNQPQHF.

The V and J genes are TRBV5-1 and TRBJ1-5, with a tentative D call TRBD1 (5 bases). V lost 4 bases and J lost 3, with 20 bases in between. Germline CDR1 and CDR2: SGHRS and YFSETQ. The CDR3 extends over 17 amino acids. The DNA of the CDR3 is TGCGCCAGCAGCCCACGACCGGGGGGGATCGACAATCAGCCCCAGCATTTT. Protein product: CASSPRPGGIDNQPQHF.

This clonotype turned up a few times. The V call is TRBV7-9, the J call TRBJ2-3, with 7 bases lining up with TRBD2. Germline V gene data show CDR1 as SEHNR and CDR2 as FQNEAQ (reference sequence). Trimming removed 7 bases from V and 1 base from J; junction bases left unmatched: 5. The CDR3 is 14 residues long. This CDR3 reads CASKGLDGTDTQYF. As DNA, the CDR3 is TGTGCCAGCAAAGGACTAGATGGCACAGATACGCAGTATTTT.

This clonotype has only a few counts. The chain combines TRBV5-6 with TRBJ2-7, with D unclear. V lost 1 base, J lost 3 bases, and 5 bases lay in between. The CDR3 contains 12 residues. The germline V gene has CDR1 SGHDT and CDR2 YYEEEE. CDR3 loop: CASSLLNYEQYV. As DNA, the CDR3 is TGTGCCAGCAGCTTGCTCAACTACGAGCAGTACGTC.

There are a few counts of this clonotype. V and J are TRBV7-9 and TRBJ2-2; D possibly corresponds to TRBD2 (5 bases). Per germline, CDR1 SEHNR and CDR2 FQNEAQ (reference sequence). The CDR3 extends over 15 amino acids. The V gene lost 7 bases and the J gene lost 5 bases, with 17 bases spanning the gap. The CDR3 nucleotides are TGTGCCAGCACTATCCTGTACCAGCGGACCGGGGAGCTGTTTTTT. Its protein is CASTILYQRTGELFF.

In its sample, this clonotype was seen a few times. The CDR3: CASSQVAGGLADTQYF. CDR3 sequence (DNA): TGTGCCAGCAGCCAAGTCGCAGGGGGTTTGGCAGATACGCAGTATTTT. The chain recombines TRBV3-1 with TRBJ2-3; the match to TRBD1 covers 7 bases. Germline assignment: CDR1 LGHDT and CDR2 YNNKEL (reference sequence). There are 16 residues in the CDR3. The V segment lost 1 base and the J segment 4 bases; nucleotides outside the gene matches: 8.

This rearrangement joins TRBV27 to TRBJ2-3, with a possible D match to TRBD2 (7 bases). Deletions cut 2 bases from V and 2 bases from J, with 14 bases between. This CDR3 region has 16 residues. Germline-derived CDR1 and CDR2 are MNHEY and SMNVEV (reference sequence). The CDR3 sequence is CASSLRAGTFTDTQYF. In DNA, the CDR3 is TGTGCCAGCAGTTTAAGAGCGGGGACATTCACAGATACGCAGTATTTT.